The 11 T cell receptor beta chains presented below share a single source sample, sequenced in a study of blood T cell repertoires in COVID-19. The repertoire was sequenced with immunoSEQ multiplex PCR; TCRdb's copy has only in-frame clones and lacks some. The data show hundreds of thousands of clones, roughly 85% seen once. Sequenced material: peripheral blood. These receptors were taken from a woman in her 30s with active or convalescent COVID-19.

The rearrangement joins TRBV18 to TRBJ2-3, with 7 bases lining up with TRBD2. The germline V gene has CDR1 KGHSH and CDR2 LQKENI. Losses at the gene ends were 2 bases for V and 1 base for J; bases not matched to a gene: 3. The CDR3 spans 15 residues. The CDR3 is CASSPTLAGTDTQYF. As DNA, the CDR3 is TGTGCCAGCTCACCAACCCTAGCGGGCACAGATACGCAGTATTTT. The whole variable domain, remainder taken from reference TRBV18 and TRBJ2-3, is NAGVMQNPRHLVRRRGQEARLRCSPMKGHSHVYWYRQLPEEGLKFMVYLQKENIIDESGMPKERFSAEFPKEGPSILRIQQVVRGDSAAYFCASSPTLAGTDTQYFGPGTRLTVL.

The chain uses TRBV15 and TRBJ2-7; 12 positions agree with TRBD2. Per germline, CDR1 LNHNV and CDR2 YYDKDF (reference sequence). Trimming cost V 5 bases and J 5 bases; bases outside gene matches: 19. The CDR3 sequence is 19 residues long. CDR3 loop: CATSPPSRLAGGVVNEQYF. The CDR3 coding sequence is TGTGCCACCAGCCCACCGAGCCGGCTAGCGGGAGGGGTCGTGAACGAGCAGTACTTC.

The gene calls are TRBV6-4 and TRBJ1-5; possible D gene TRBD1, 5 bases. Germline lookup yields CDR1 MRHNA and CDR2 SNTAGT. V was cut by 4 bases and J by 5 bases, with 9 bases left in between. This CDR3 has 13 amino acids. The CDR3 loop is CASSVLGDQPQHF. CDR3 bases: TGTGCCAGCAGTGTTTTAGGGGATCAGCCCCAGCATTTT.

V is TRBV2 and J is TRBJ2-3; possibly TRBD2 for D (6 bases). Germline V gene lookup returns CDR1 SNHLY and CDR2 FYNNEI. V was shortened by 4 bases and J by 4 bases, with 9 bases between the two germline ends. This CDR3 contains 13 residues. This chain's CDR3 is CASSGTIADTQYF. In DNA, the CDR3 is TGTGCCAGCAGTGGGACTATCGCAGATACGCAGTATTTT.

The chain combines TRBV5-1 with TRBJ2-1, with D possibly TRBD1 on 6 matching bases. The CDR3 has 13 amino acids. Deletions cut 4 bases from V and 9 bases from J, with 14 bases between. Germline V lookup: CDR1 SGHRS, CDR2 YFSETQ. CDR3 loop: CASSKRQDSEQFF. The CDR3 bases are TGCGCCAGCAGCAAGAGACAGGACAGTGAGCAGTTCTTC.

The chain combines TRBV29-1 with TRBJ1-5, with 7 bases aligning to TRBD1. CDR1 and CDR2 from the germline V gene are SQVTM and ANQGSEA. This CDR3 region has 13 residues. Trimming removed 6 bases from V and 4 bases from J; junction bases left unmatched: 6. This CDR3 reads CSVRDSTNQPQHF. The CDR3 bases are TGCAGCGTGAGGGACAGTACAAATCAGCCCCAGCATTTT.

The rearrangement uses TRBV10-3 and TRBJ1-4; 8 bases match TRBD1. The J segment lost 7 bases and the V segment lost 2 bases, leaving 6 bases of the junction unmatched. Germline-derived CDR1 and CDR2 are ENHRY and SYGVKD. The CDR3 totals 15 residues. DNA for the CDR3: TGTGCCATCAGTGAGGAAGGGACAGGTAGTGAAAAACTGTTTTTT. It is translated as CAISEEGTGSEKLFF.

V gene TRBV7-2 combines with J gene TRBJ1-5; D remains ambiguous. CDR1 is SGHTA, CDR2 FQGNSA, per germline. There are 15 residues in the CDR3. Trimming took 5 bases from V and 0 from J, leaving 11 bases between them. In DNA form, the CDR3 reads TGTGCCAGCAGCGAAGCGGGGTATAGCAATCAGCCCCAGCATTTT. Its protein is CASSEAGYSNQPQHF.

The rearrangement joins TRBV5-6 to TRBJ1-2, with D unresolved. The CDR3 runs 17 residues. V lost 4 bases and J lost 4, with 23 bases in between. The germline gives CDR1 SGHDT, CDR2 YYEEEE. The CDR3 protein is CASSTILGIPPTYGYTF. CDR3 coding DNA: TGTGCCAGCAGCACCATACTAGGGATCCCCCCTACCTATGGCTACACCTTC.

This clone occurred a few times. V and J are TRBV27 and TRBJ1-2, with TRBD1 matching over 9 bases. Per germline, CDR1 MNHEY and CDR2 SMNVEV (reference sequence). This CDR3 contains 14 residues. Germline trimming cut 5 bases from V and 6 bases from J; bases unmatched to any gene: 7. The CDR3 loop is CASSPTGGLNGYTF. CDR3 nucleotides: TGTGCCAGCAGTCCAACAGGGGGCCTCAATGGCTACACCTTC.

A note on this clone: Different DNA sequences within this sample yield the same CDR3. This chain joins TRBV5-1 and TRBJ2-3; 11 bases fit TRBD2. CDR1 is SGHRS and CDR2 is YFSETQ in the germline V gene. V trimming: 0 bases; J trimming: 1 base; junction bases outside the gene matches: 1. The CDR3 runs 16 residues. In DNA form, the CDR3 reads TGCGCCAGCAGCTTGGCGACTAGCGGGGGCACAGATACGCAGTATTTT. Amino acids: CASSLATSGGTDTQYF. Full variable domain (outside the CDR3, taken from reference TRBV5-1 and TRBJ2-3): KAGVTQTPRYLIKTRGQQVTLSCSPISGHRSVSWYQQTPGQGLQFLFEYFSETQRNKGNFPGRFSGRQFSNSRSEMNVSTLELGDSALYLCASSLATSGGTDTQYFGPGTRLTVL.